This passage covers 3 T cell receptor beta chains from one sample sequenced in a study of blood T cell repertoires in COVID-19. TCRdb keeps only in-frame clones here, not all; method: immunoSEQ multiplex PCR. Altogether fewer than 600,000 clones are present, approximately 90% being singletons, with the ten largest covering 1.5% to 2%. Source material: PBMCs or T cells enriched from blood (not recorded which). These receptor sequences come from a woman aged 40 to 50 who had recovered from COVID-19.

This sequence joins TRBV24-1 and TRBJ2-2; TRBD1 agrees at 8 bases. Trimming removed 9 bases from V and 3 bases from J; junction bases left unmatched: 8. Per germline, CDR1 KGHDR and CDR2 SFDVKD. This CDR3 region has 15 residues. CDR3 nucleotides: TGTGCCACCCACCCCGGGACAGGTCACACCGGGGAGCTGTTTTTT. This codes for CATHPGTGHTGELFF.

For this clone: The same CDR3 can be traced to other DNA sequences in this sample. The chain carries TRBV2 and TRBJ1-6; D is possibly TRBD1 (5 bases). CDR3 size: 15 residues. The V gene's germline CDR1 is SNHLY and CDR2 FYNNEI. Between the trimmed V and J ends, which lost 3 bases and 1 base, there was a span of 7 bases. CDR3 coding DNA: TGTGCCAGCAGTGAGGAGGGGTCCTATAATTCACCCCTCCACTTT. This sequence encodes CASSEEGSYNSPLHF.

The genes are TRBV7-8 and TRBJ1-1; tentative D call: TRBD1 (6 bases). Germline lookup yields CDR1 SGHVS and CDR2 FQNEAQ. The CDR3 runs 15 residues. The V end lost 0 bases, the J end lost 11 bases, and 19 bases lay between the germline ends. The CDR3 protein is CASSLALGTLRDAFF. The CDR3 coding sequence is TGTGCCAGCAGCTTAGCCCTCGGGACACTCCGCGATGCTTTCTTT.